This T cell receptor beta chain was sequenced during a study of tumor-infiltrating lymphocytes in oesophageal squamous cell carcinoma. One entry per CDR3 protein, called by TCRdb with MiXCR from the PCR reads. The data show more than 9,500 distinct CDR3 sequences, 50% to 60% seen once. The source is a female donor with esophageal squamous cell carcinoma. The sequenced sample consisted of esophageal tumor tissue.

Here the CDR3 reads CATSDLGPAGTDQETQYF. CDR3 coding DNA: TGTGCCACCAGTGATTTGGGTCCCGCGGGGACGGACCAAGAGACCCAGTACTTC. The chain combines TRBV24-1 with TRBJ2-5; D may be TRBD2 (6 bases). With 0 bases removed from V and 0 bases from J, the gap between germline ends came to 16 bases. The CDR3 loop spans 18 amino acids. CDR1 is KGHDR and CDR2 is SFDVKD in the germline V gene.